A single sample is the source of the 18 T cell receptor beta chains below, sequenced in a study of shared clonotypes between healthy human individuals. Clones were read by immunoSEQ multiplex PCR, and TCRdb kept only the in-frame ones, dropping some. Counted here are about 2 million clones, 85% to 95% occurring once; the ten biggest clones make up 0.13%. Sequenced sample: naive CD4+ T cells sorted from blood. The subset denotes: CD45RA+ positively selected. The source of these receptors is a man aged 18-30 years in good health.

The chain recombines TRBV10-3 with TRBJ2-7; 10 bases fit TRBD1. Germline V gene data show CDR1 as ENHRY and CDR2 as SYGVKD. The CDR3 totals 13 residues. The V and J ends lost 3 bases and 6 bases, in that order; junction bases with no gene match: 2. This CDR3 is CAISDWDRGEQYF. The CDR3, as DNA: TGTGCCATCAGTGATTGGGACAGGGGCGAGCAGTACTTC.

V and J are TRBV12-5 and TRBJ1-3, with TRBD1 matching 7 bases. V was clipped by 5 bases and J by 3 bases; unmatched bases: 4. This CDR3 contains 14 residues. Germline CDR1 is LGHNT and CDR2 is FRNRAP. This CDR3 is CASGDGQVGNTIYF. The CDR3 coding sequence is TGTGCTAGTGGTGACGGACAGGTTGGAAACACCATATATTTT.

The chain couples TRBV2 to TRBJ1-6, with D possibly matching TRBD1 (5 bases). This CDR3 spans 17 amino acids. Trimming stripped 6 bases from V and 4 bases from J, with 19 bases between. CDR1 and CDR2 from the germline V gene are SNHLY and FYNNEI. The CDR3 reads CASRYMGRQIYNSPLHF. The CDR3 region has the DNA TGTGCCAGCAGATATATGGGACGGCAAATTTATAATTCACCCCTCCACTTT.

As to this clone: The same CDR3 also results from other DNA sequences found in this sample. The chain has TRBV7-2 and TRBJ2-7; 8 nucleotides match TRBD1. V was pared by 3 bases and J by 2 bases, with 3 bases of the junction left unmatched. Germline CDR1 reads SGHTA; CDR2 reads FQGNSA. This CDR3 is 14 amino acids long. CDR3 protein: CASSLDRATYEQYF. In DNA, the CDR3 is TGTGCCAGCAGCTTGGACAGGGCAACCTACGAGCAGTACTTC.

This chain uses TRBV30 with TRBJ2-7, with D tentatively TRBD1 (5 bases). Germline V gene sequence: CDR1 GTSNPN, CDR2 SVGIG (reference sequence). Trimming cost V 1 base and J 7 bases, with 5 bases left between them. CDR3 length equals 10 residues. CDR3 in DNA: TGTGCCTGGAGTGAGGGGGAGCAGTACTTC. This gives the protein CAWSEGEQYF.

The rearrangement joins TRBV6-6 to TRBJ2-5, with D uncertain. The germline V gene encodes CDR1 MNHNY and CDR2 SVGAGI (reference sequence). The CDR3 runs 12 residues. Trimming cost V 2 bases and J 5 bases, with 6 bases left between them. The CDR3 loop reads CASSYGDETQYF. Here the CDR3 DNA reads TGTGCCAGCAGTTACGGAGACGAGACCCAGTACTTC.

The chain combines TRBV5-4 with TRBJ1-1; D might be TRBD1 (5 bases). V gave up 5 bases and J gave up 4 bases, with 18 bases separating them. CDR1 SGHNT and CDR2 YYREEE come from the germline V gene (reference sequence). The CDR3 sequence is 15 residues long. Written as DNA, the CDR3 is TGTGCCAGCAGTCTGGGAGGGAGGGGCGCCACTGAAGCTTTCTTT. Its translation: CASSLGGRGATEAFF.

This chain's CDR3 is CASSSGQSQYF. CDR3 coding DNA: TGCGCCAGCAGCAGCGGTCAGAGCCAGTACTTC. The J gene is TRBJ2-5, the V gene TRBV5-1; D might be TRBD2 (5 bases). Trimming took 4 bases from V and 10 from J, leaving 11 bases between them. CDR1 and CDR2 from the germline V gene are SGHRS and YFSETQ. The CDR3 is made up of 11 amino acids.

This clone has a count of ten or more. The same CDR3 arises from other DNA sequences in this sample as well. This chain joins TRBV28 and TRBJ1-5; the match to TRBD1 covers 7 bases. CDR3 length: 14 amino acids. CDR1 MDHEN and CDR2 SYDVKM come from the germline V gene. V trimming: 6 bases; J trimming: 1 base; junction bases outside the gene matches: 3. CDR3 in amino acids: CASSRGGSNQPQHF. For the CDR3, the DNA is TGTGCCAGCAGCAGAGGGGGCAGCAATCAGCCCCAGCATTTT.

The chain recombines TRBV9 with TRBJ2-7; a weak D match, TRBD1 (6 bases). Trimming cost V 4 bases and J 6 bases, with 23 bases left between them. CDR1 SGDLS and CDR2 YYNGEE come from the germline V gene. The CDR3 extends over 16 amino acids. CDR3 nucleotide sequence: TGTGCCAGCAGCCCCTTTAACACAGGGTTAAGTGGCGAGCAGTACTTC. It yields the protein CASSPFNTGLSGEQYF.

J is TRBJ2-5 and V is TRBV5-4; D is unresolved. Germline V gene sequence: CDR1 SGHNT, CDR2 YYREEE (reference sequence). The V gene lost 0 bases and the J gene lost 1 base, with 7 bases spanning the gap. The CDR3 totals 14 residues. As DNA, the CDR3 is TGTGCCAGCAGCTTGGCGCCTTCCCAAGAGACCCAGTACTTC. It specifies CASSLAPSQETQYF.

The V call is TRBV11-2, the J call TRBJ2-5, with 8 nucleotides matching TRBD2. Trimming cost V 3 bases and J 5 bases; bases outside gene matches: 5. The CDR3 is made up of 14 amino acids. Per germline, CDR1 SGHAT and CDR2 FQNNGV. The CDR3 sequence: CASSFGTSLETQYF. The CDR3 DNA follows: TGTGCCAGCAGCTTCGGGACTAGTTTGGAGACCCAGTACTTC. Together with reference TRBV11-2 and TRBJ2-5, the CDR3 gives the full variable domain: EAGVAQSPRYKIIEKRQSVAFWCNPISGHATLYWYQQILGQGPKLLIQFQNNGVVDDSQLPKDRFSAERLKGVDSTLKIQPAKLEDSAVYLCASSFGTSLETQYFGPGTRLLVL.

This chain joins TRBV9 and TRBJ1-3; D not resolved. Trimming took off 0 bases at V and 0 bases at J, with 7 bases between the two ends. Germline CDR1 SGDLS, CDR2 YYNGEE. The CDR3 covers 15 residues. The CDR3 protein is CASSVVAHSGNTIYF. The CDR3 DNA reads TGTGCCAGCAGCGTAGTAGCCCACTCTGGAAACACCATATATTTT. The full variable domain, completed using reference TRBV9 and TRBJ1-3, is DSGVTQTPKHLITATGQRVTLRCSPRSGDLSVYWYQQSLDQGLQFLIQYYNGEERAKGNILERFSAQQFPDLHSELNLSSLELGDSALYFCASSVVAHSGNTIYFGEGSWLTVV.

The rearrangement links TRBV7-2 to TRBJ2-7; the D is unclear. Trimming pared 4 bases from V and 3 bases from J, leaving 16 bases between. CDR1 SGHTA and CDR2 FQGNSA come from the germline V gene. This CDR3 is 15 amino acids long. The CDR3 sequence is CASSYFGPSDYEQYF. CDR3 DNA: TGTGCCAGCAGCTATTTCGGTCCCAGCGACTACGAGCAGTACTTC.

This chain joins TRBV6-5 and TRBJ2-5; 14 nucleotides line up with TRBD2. This CDR3 comprises 15 residues. The germline V gene has CDR1 MNHEY and CDR2 SVGAGI. V shed 4 bases, J shed 4 bases, and the junction held 2 bases outside the gene matches. The CDR3 is CASSSGTSGRETQYF. In DNA form, the CDR3 reads TGTGCCAGCAGTTCCGGGACTAGCGGGAGAGAGACCCAGTACTTC.

The V gene is TRBV5-1, the J gene TRBJ2-2; tentatively, D is TRBD1 (5 bases). The CDR3 covers 15 residues. Germline-derived CDR1 and CDR2 are SGHRS and YFSETQ. The V end lost 3 bases, the J end lost 3 bases, and 12 bases lay between the germline ends. CDR3 nucleotides: TGCGCCAGCAGCTCCCAGGGTTTCGACACCGGGGAGCTGTTTTTT. It encodes CASSSQGFDTGELFF.

J is TRBJ2-5 and V is TRBV10-3; D unclear. Looked up from germline, CDR1 is ENHRY and CDR2 is SYGVKD. The length of the CDR3 is 13 residues. Deletions cut 2 bases from V and 3 bases from J, with 7 bases between. CDR3: CAISERREETQYF. DNA for the CDR3: TGTGCCATCAGTGAGAGGAGAGAAGAGACCCAGTACTTC.

The genes are TRBV15 and TRBJ2-1, with TRBD2 matching 9 bases. V lost 0 bases and J lost 5; bases outside the gene matches: 17. Germline CDR1 LNHNV, CDR2 YYDKDF (reference sequence). There are 20 residues in the CDR3. The CDR3 nucleotides are TGTGCCACCAGCAGAGATAGCGGGAGATTTAACCCCCGCCACGACAATGAGCAGTTCTTC. It encodes CATSRDSGRFNPRHDNEQFF.